This TCR beta chain was recorded in a study of T cells of healthy individuals. One entry per CDR3 protein results from TCRdb running MiXCR on the 5' RACE reads. The sample records approximately 100,000 distinct CDR3 sequences, approximately 15% being singletons. Germline lookup yields CDR1 MNHEY and CDR2 SVGEGT. Trimming left V 2 bases short and J 2 bases short, with 16 bases between. This CDR3 has 17 amino acids. The receptor was isolated from a human donor in good health. The chain uses TRBV6-2 or TRBV6-3 and TRBJ2-1; D ambiguous. Written as DNA, the CDR3 is TGTGCCAGCAGTTACCCCGAACTAAAAAGGGCCTACAATGAGCAGTTCTTC. It yields the protein CASSYPELKRAYNEQFF.